This TCR beta chain is from a study of blood T cell repertoires in COVID-19. Study-wide background: Some COVID-19 samples were acute and others convalescent; all came from the United States, Italy and Spain. T cells, B-cell-depleted T cells, or PBMCs provided the cDNA or gDNA that served as material.

Original processing notes: Amplification of reference gene primers provided the estimated nucleated cell counts. Here immunoSEQ multiplex PCR was the method, and the copy in TCRdb shows in-frame clones only, minus some. That table is the source of V, J and clone size, and D and trimming were worked out from the DNA. The sample holds 300,000 or so clones, around 87% seen once. What was sequenced was peripheral blood. The origin of this receptor is a woman in her forties or fifties who had recovered from COVID-19.

In DNA form, the CDR3 reads TGTGCCAGCAGCTTAAGTCTGGACAGGGGCAATCAGCCCCAGCATTTT. Amino acid sequence: CASSLSLDRGNQPQHF. V and J are TRBV5-5 and TRBJ1-5, with 8 bases lining up with TRBD1. The CDR3 loop spans 16 amino acids. Germline-derived CDR1 and CDR2 are SGHKS and YYEKEE (reference sequence). V was pared by 2 bases and J by 2 bases, with 6 bases of the junction left unmatched.